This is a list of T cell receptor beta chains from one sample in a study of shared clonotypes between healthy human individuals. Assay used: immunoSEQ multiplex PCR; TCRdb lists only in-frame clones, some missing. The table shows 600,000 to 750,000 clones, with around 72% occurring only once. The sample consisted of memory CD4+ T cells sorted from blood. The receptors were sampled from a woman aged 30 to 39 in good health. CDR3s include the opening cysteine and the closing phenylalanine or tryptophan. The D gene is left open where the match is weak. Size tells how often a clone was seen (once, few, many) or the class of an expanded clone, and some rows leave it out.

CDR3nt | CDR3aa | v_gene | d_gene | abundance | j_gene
TGTGCCAGTAGTGTCAATTCTAATGAAAAACTGTTTTTT | CASSVNSNEKLFF | TRBV19 | - | - | TRBJ1-4
TGTGCCAGCAGCTTAGATGGGGGCTACGAGCAGTACTTC | CASSLDGGYEQYF | TRBV11-2 | - | - | TRBJ2-7
TGTGCCAGCAGTATATCGCAGGGACGGTGGGGCTACACCTTC | CASSISQGRWGYTF | TRBV28 | - | - | TRBJ1-2
TGTGCCAGCAGTGAAGCGCAGACTAGCGGGAGGTACGAGCAGTACTTC | CASSEAQTSGRYEQYF | TRBV2 | TRBD2 | - | TRBJ2-7
TGTGCCAGCAGCGGGGGGAGCCCAGATACGCAGTATTTT | CASSGGSPDTQYF | TRBV7-2 | - | - | TRBJ2-3
TGTGCCAGCTCCGGTACAGGGGACGAGCAGTACTTC | CASSGTGDEQYF | TRBV18 | TRBD1 | - | TRBJ2-7
TGCGCCAGCAGCCCCGGAAGCGGAGGCGTGCAGTACTTC | CASSPGSGGVQYF | TRBV5-1 | - | - | TRBJ2-7
TGCAGCGTTGACGGGGAGGGAGTAAACACCATATATTTT | CSVDGEGVNTIYF | TRBV29-1 | - | - | TRBJ1-3
TGTGCCAGCAGACAGGTGGATAACTATGGCTACACCTTC | CASRQVDNYGYTF | TRBV27 | - | - | TRBJ1-2
TGTGCCAGCAGTTTAGTTCCCAATACCATATATTTT | CASSLVPNTIYF | TRBV28 | - | - | TRBJ1-3
TGTGCCAGCACCAAGGGCGGGGACACAGATACGCAGTATTTT | CASTKGGDTDTQYF | TRBV6-1 | - | few | TRBJ2-3